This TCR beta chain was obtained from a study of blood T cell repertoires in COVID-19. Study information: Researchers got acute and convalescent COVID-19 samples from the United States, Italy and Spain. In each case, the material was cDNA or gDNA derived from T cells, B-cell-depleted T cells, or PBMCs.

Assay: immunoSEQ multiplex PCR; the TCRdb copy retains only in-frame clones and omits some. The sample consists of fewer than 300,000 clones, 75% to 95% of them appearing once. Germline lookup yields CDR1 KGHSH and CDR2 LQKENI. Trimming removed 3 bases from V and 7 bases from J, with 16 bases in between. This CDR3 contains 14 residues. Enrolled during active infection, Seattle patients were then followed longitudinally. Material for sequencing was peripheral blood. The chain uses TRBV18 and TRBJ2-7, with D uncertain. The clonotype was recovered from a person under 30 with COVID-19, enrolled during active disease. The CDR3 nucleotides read TGTGCCAGCTCACCGACTCCGGGTCTACGAGAGCAGTACTTC. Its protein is CASSPTPGLREQYF.